The T cell receptor (beta chain) under discussion was sequenced for a study of cytomegalovirus exposure and HLA in healthy donors. The PCR had 60 Vbeta and 13 Jbeta primers. Assay used: immunoSEQ multiplex PCR; TCRdb lists only in-frame clones, some missing. This sample has some 150,000 clones, with more than 80% found just once. Sequences were obtained from PBMCs. This receptor was taken from a woman in her fifties or sixties in good health and CMV-seronegative.

The CDR3: CASSQPGLAGVANEQFF. In DNA form, the CDR3 reads TGCGCCAGCAGCCAGCCGGGACTAGCGGGAGTCGCGAATGAGCAGTTCTTC. The J gene is TRBJ2-1, the V gene TRBV4-3, with 14 bases aligning to TRBD2. The CDR3 is 17 amino acids. Per the germline V gene, CDR1 is LGHNA and CDR2 is YSLEER. With 3 bases clipped from V and 7 bases from J, the junction kept 8 bases outside the gene matches.